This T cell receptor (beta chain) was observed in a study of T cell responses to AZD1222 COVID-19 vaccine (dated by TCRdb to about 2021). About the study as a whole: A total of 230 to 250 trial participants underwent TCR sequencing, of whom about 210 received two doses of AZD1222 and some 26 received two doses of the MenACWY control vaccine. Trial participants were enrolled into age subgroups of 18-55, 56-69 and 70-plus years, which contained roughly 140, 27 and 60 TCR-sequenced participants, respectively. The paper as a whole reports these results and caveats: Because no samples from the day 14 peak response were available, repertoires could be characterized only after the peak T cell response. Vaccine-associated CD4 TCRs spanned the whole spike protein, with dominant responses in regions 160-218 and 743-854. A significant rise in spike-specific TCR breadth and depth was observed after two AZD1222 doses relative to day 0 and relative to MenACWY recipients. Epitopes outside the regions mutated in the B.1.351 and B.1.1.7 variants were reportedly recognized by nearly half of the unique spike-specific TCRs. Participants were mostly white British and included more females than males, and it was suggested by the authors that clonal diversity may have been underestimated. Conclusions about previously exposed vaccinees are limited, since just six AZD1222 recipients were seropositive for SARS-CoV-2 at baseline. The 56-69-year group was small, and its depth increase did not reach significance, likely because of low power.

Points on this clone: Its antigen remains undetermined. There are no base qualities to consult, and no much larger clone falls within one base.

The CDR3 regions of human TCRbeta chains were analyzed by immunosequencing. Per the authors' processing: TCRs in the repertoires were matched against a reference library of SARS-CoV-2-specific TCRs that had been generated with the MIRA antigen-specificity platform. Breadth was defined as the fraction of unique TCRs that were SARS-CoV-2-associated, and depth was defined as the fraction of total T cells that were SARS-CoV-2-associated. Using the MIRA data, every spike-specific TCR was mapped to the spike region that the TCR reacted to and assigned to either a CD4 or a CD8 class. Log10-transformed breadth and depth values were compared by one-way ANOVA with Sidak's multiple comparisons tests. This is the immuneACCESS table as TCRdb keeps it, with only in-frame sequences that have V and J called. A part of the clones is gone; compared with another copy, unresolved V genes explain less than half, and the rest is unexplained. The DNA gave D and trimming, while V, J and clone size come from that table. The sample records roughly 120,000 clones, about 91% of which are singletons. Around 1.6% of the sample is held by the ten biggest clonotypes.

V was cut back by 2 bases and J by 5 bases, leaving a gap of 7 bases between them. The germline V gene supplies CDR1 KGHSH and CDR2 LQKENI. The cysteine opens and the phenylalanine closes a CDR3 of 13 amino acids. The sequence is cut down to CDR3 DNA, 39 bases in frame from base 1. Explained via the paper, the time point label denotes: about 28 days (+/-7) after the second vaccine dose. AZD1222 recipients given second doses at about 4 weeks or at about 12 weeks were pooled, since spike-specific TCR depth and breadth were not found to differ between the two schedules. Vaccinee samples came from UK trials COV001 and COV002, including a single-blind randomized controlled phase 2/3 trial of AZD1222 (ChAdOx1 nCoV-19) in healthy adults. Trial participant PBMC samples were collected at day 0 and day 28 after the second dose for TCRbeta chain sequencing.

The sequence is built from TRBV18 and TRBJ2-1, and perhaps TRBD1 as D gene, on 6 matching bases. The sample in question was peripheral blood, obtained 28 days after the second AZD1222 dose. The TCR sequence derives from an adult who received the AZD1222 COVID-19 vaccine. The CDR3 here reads CASSPRQDNEQFF. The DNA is TGTGCCAGCTCACCAAGACAGGACAATGAGCAGTTCTTC. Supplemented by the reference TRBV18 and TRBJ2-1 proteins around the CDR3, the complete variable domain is NAGVMQNPRHLVRRRGQEARLRCSPMKGHSHVYWYRQLPEEGLKFMVYLQKENIIDESGMPKERFSAEFPKEGPSILRIQQVVRGDSAAYFCASSPRQDNEQFFGPGTRLTVL.